The present entry profiles one T cell receptor beta chain with its context. The antigen remains unidentified. Sequencing was performed with immunoSEQ multiplex PCR; in TCRdb, only in-frame clones are kept and a portion is missing. The sample records about 160,000 clones, 90% to 95% being singletons. This entry comes from a study of T cell responses to AZD1222 COVID-19 vaccine. Study findings and constraints: Elevations in Spike-specific TCR breadth and depth followed administration of two AZD1222 doses. Vaccine-associated CD4 TCRs spanned spike, dominant at 160-218 and 743-854. Repertoire sampling was restricted to post-peak T cell response timepoints. Baseline seropositivity occurred in only a handful of AZD1222 recipients.

Germline loops: CDR1 SGHAT, CDR2 FQNNGV. The V end was cut by 5 bases, the J end by 0 bases, with 17 bases between. CDR3 size: 17 residues. The V gene is TRBV11-2, the J gene TRBJ2-1; D may correspond to TRBD1 or TRBD2 (5 bases each). The clonotype comes from an adult in good health. The source material was peripheral blood, sampled on day 0 of AZD1222 vaccination. The CDR3: CASSPRGRSSSYNEQFF. The CDR3 DNA sequence: TGTGCCAGCAGCCCCCGGGGCCGCTCGAGCTCCTACAATGAGCAGTTCTTC.